These 24 T cell receptor beta chains were all obtained from the same sample, sequenced in a study of blood T cell repertoires in COVID-19 (dated by TCRdb to about 2020). Receptors were amplified or captured by the immunoSEQ multiplex PCR assay. TCRdb carries this immuneACCESS record with in-frame sequences only. Its versions omit some clonotypes, under half of them owing to an unresolved V gene in the studies checked, with the rest unexplained. The sample table holds tens of thousands of clones, of which around 86% were seen once. Together, the top ten hold approximately 8% of the sample. The sequencing sample was made of peripheral blood. Receptors were obtained from a man in his forties or fifties with active COVID-19.

The chain employs TRBV10-3 and TRBJ1-2; maybe TRBD1 (6 bases). CDR1 ENHRY and CDR2 SYGVKD come from the germline V gene. The CDR3 is made up of 14 amino acids. Trimming shortened V by 1 base and J by 4 bases, and 10 bases separated the two germline ends. The CDR3 DNA follows: TGTGCCATCAGTGAGTTACAGGGAAGCTATGGCTACACCTTC. It yields the protein CAISELQGSYGYTF.

This clone has a handful of counts. The gene calls are TRBV12-3 or TRBV12-4 and TRBJ1-1; D is unresolved. Deletions cut 6 bases from V and 1 base from J, with 6 bases between. The length of the CDR3 is 12 residues. DNA for the CDR3: TGTGCCAGCAGCCCCGGGAACACTGAAGCTTTCTTT. It specifies CASSPGNTEAFF.

The chain couples TRBV14 to TRBJ1-1; D perhaps matches TRBD1 (5 bases). Trimming pared 2 bases from V and 4 bases from J, leaving 14 bases between. Per the germline V gene, CDR1 is SGHDN and CDR2 is FVKESK. This CDR3 has 15 residues. CDR3 sequence: CASSQRQGAITEAFF. CDR3 bases: TGTGCCAGCAGCCAACGACAAGGGGCAATCACTGAAGCTTTCTTT.

The V call is TRBV4-1, the J call TRBJ2-2, with 8 bases that match TRBD2. CDR1 is MGHRA, CDR2 YSYEKL, per germline. The CDR3 is 18 residues long. V was pared by 0 bases and J by 0 bases, with 6 bases of the junction left unmatched. The CDR3 loop reads CASSQDLGAGANTGELFF. CDR3 sequence (DNA): TGCGCCAGCAGCCAAGATCTTGGAGCGGGGGCGAACACCGGGGAGCTGTTTTTT.

V usage is TRBV9 and J usage is TRBJ2-5; D is unresolved. The CDR3 consists of 14 residues. The germline V gene has CDR1 SGDLS and CDR2 YYNGEE. Trimming stripped 0 bases from V and 1 base from J, with 7 bases between. CDR3 sequence (DNA): TGTGCCAGCAGCGTAGTTGGCACCCAAGAGACCCAGTACTTC. Its translation: CASSVVGTQETQYF.

The J gene is TRBJ1-4, the V gene TRBV11-2, with a tentative D call TRBD1 (6 bases). Germline V gene data show CDR1 as SGHAT and CDR2 as FQNNGV. This CDR3 region has 15 residues. The V and J ends lost 2 bases and 6 bases respectively, with 13 bases between them. The CDR3, as DNA: TGTGCCAGCAGCTTAAGACAGGTCTCCTATGAAAAACTGTTTTTT. It encodes CASSLRQVSYEKLFF.

The chain has TRBV19 and TRBJ1-5; 10 bases match TRBD1. Germline CDR1 reads LNHDA; CDR2 reads SQIVND (reference sequence). This CDR3 has 16 residues. The ends lost 1 base at V and 7 bases at J; junction bases unmatched: 7. The CDR3 nucleotides are TGTGCCAGTAGTATAGCTTGGACAGGGGGGCTACAGCCCCAGCATTTT. Protein sequence: CASSIAWTGGLQPQHF. Full variable domain (missing parts from reference TRBV19 and TRBJ1-5): DGGITQSPKYLFRKEGQNVTLSCEQNLNHDAMYWYRQDPGQGLRLIYYSQIVNDFQKGDIAEGYSVSREKKESFPLTVTSAQKNPTAFYLCASSIAWTGGLQPQHFGDGTRLSIL.

The chain recombines TRBV7-2 with TRBJ2-7, with TRBD2 matching 12 bases. CDR3 length: 17 residues. CDR1 is SGHTA and CDR2 is FQGNSA in the germline V gene. Trimming at V came to 6 bases and at J to 6 bases, leaving 15 bases not matched to a gene. The CDR3 region has the DNA TGTGCCAGCAGTCTAGTCCCTCTAGCGGGGGGGCGGTCCGAGCAGTACTTC. Translating gives CASSLVPLAGGRSEQYF.

V usage is TRBV9 and J usage is TRBJ1-2; D unclear. Trimming left V 0 bases short and J 4 bases short, with 10 bases between. Germline CDR1 reads SGDLS; CDR2 reads YYNGEE. This CDR3 contains 14 residues. The CDR3 nucleotides are TGTGCCAGCAGCGTAGCATCAGGAACCTATGGCTACACCTTC. This gives the protein CASSVASGTYGYTF. Based on the CDR3 plus reference TRBV9 and TRBJ1-2, the full variable domain is DSGVTQTPKHLITATGQRVTLRCSPRSGDLSVYWYQQSLDQGLQFLIQYYNGEERAKGNILERFSAQQFPDLHSELNLSSLELGDSALYFCASSVASGTYGYTFGSGTRLTVV.

The chain joins TRBV5-1 to TRBJ2-7; D is unclear. The CDR3 contains 12 residues. V shed 7 bases and J shed 3 bases, with 11 bases lying between them. From germline, CDR1 is SGHRS and CDR2 YFSETQ. The CDR3 region has the DNA TGCGCCAGCGGAACTAATAGCTACGAGCAGTACTTC. It yields the protein CASGTNSYEQYF.

V is TRBV18 and J is TRBJ1-1, with D possibly TRBD1 on 6 matching bases. Trimming took off 3 bases at V and 0 bases at J, with 11 bases between the two ends. The CDR3 has 15 amino acids. CDR1 and CDR2 from the germline V gene are KGHSH and LQKENI. This CDR3 is CASSPGQGLNTEAFF. The CDR3 DNA reads TGTGCCAGCTCACCCGGGCAGGGGCTGAACACTGAAGCTTTCTTT.

This sequence joins TRBV7-2 and TRBJ2-1; TRBD2 aligns across 12 bases. Germline values: CDR1 SGHTA, CDR2 FQGNSA. Trimming at V came to 5 bases and at J to 3 bases, leaving 2 bases not matched to a gene. The CDR3 consists of 15 residues. The CDR3 nucleotides are TGTGCCAGCAGCGTACTAGCGGGGGGCTACAATGAGCAGTTCTTC. This codes for CASSVLAGGYNEQFF.

The rearrangement links TRBV11-2 to TRBJ2-7; 7 bases fit TRBD2. The J segment lost 3 bases and the V segment lost 6 bases, leaving 5 bases of the junction unmatched. Germline CDR1 and CDR2: SGHAT and FQNNGV. CDR3 length: 13 residues. The CDR3 DNA reads as TGTGCCAGCAGTTTAACGGGGGGCTACGAGCAGTACTTC. Translating gives CASSLTGGYEQYF.

J is TRBJ1-1 and V is TRBV7-6; 7 nucleotides match TRBD1. The ends lost 6 bases at V and 5 bases at J; junction bases unmatched: 6. Germline loops: CDR1 SGHVS, CDR2 FNYEAQ. This CDR3 region has 13 residues. Written as DNA, the CDR3 is TGTGCCAGCAGAACCGACAGGGTAACTGAAGCTTTCTTT. Protein sequence: CASRTDRVTEAFF.

This rearrangement joins TRBV19 to TRBJ1-1; perhaps TRBD1 as D (6 bases). The CDR3 totals 15 residues. The germline V gene encodes CDR1 LNHDA and CDR2 SQIVND (reference sequence). V was trimmed by 4 bases and J by 0 bases, leaving 12 bases between them. This chain's CDR3 is CASSKDRTMNTEAFF. For the CDR3, the DNA is TGTGCCAGTAGTAAGGACAGAACTATGAACACTGAAGCTTTCTTT. Looking up the rest from reference TRBV19 and TRBJ1-1 gives the full variable domain: DGGITQSPKYLFRKEGQNVTLSCEQNLNHDAMYWYRQDPGQGLRLIYYSQIVNDFQKGDIAEGYSVSREKKESFPLTVTSAQKNPTAFYLCASSKDRTMNTEAFFGQGTRLTVV.

The rearrangement uses TRBV3-1 (or the pseudogene TRBV3-2) and TRBJ1-1; D unclear. Germline V lookup: CDR1 LGHDT, CDR2 YNNKEL (reference sequence). V lost 7 bases and J lost 3, with 15 bases in between. The CDR3 totals 14 residues. CDR3 residues: CASTPRELHTEAFF. The CDR3 DNA reads TGTGCCAGCACCCCCCGCGAGTTACACACTGAAGCTTTCTTT.

CDR3 coding DNA: TGTGCCAGTAGTATAGGGGGCGTCCAAGAGACCCAGTACTTC. Translated, it gives CASSIGGVQETQYF. The chain joins TRBV19 to TRBJ2-5, with D possibly TRBD1 on 5 matching bases. Trimming shortened V by 1 base and J by 1 base, and 7 bases separated the two germline ends. CDR3 length: 14 residues. The germline CDR1 and CDR2 sequences are LNHDA and SQIVND (reference sequence).

Only one count was recorded for this clone. The gene calls are TRBV20-1 and TRBJ2-5, with TRBD1 as a possible D gene (6 bases). Germline-derived CDR1 and CDR2 are DFQATT and SNEGSKA (reference sequence). V lost 3 bases and J 7 bases, leaving 15 bases between the germline ends. CDR3 length: 13 residues. The CDR3 sequence: CSASARGMGTQYF. CDR3 bases: TGCAGTGCTAGTGCCAGGGGAATGGGGACCCAGTACTTC.

V is TRBV24-1 and J is TRBJ2-1; tentative D call: TRBD1 (6 bases). This CDR3 is 15 amino acids long. Trimming shortened V by 7 bases and J by 0 bases, and 12 bases separated the two germline ends. The germline gives CDR1 KGHDR, CDR2 SFDVKD. CDR3: CATSGQYDSYNEQFF. The CDR3 bases are TGTGCCACCAGCGGACAGTACGACTCCTACAATGAGCAGTTCTTC.

The CDR3 loop is CASSLVVGQGPGELFF. The DNA of the CDR3 is TGTGCCAGCAGCTTAGTTGTGGGACAGGGCCCCGGGGAGCTGTTTTTT. J is TRBJ2-2 and V is TRBV7-8; TRBD1 matches at 9 bases. With 1 base clipped from V and 6 bases from J, the junction kept 6 bases outside the gene matches. The CDR3 is 16 residues long. Looked up from germline, CDR1 is SGHVS and CDR2 is FQNEAQ.

This clone has only a few counts. The rearrangement joins TRBV19 to TRBJ2-7; TRBD1 matches 9 bases. CDR1 is LNHDA, CDR2 SQIVND, per germline (reference sequence). V dropped 3 bases and J dropped 2; count of bases not matched to a gene: 2. This CDR3 spans 14 amino acids. The CDR3 nucleotides are TGTGCCAGTAGTATGAGGACAGGGGCCTACGAGCAGTACTTC. It encodes CASSMRTGAYEQYF.

This chain uses TRBV20-1 with TRBJ2-3; the match to TRBD2 covers 11 bases. The length of the CDR3 is 16 residues. Germline CDR1 and CDR2: DFQATT and SNEGSKA (reference sequence). Germline trimming cut 3 bases from V and 3 bases from J; bases unmatched to any gene: 8. The CDR3 DNA is TGCAGTGCTAGTGATAGCGGGGGGGCCCCGACAGATACGCAGTATTTT. Translating it yields CSASDSGGAPTDTQYF.

In this sample, this clone turned up once. CDR3 sequence (DNA): TGTGCCAGCAGCTTAGGTGGGACAGGGCGAACTCAGCCCCAGCATTTT. This translates into CASSLGGTGRTQPQHF. The V gene is TRBV7-9, the J gene TRBJ1-5, with 9 bases identical to TRBD1. The CDR3 has 16 amino acids. The V gene's germline CDR1 is SEHNR and CDR2 FQNEAQ (reference sequence). The V gene end was trimmed by 1 base and the J gene end by 6 bases; junction bases not matched to a gene: 7.

J is TRBJ2-7 and V is TRBV27, with 9 bases aligning to TRBD1. The CDR3 loop spans 15 amino acids. With V trimmed by 2 bases and J by 2 bases, 4 bases remained unmatched. The germline V gene has CDR1 MNHEY and CDR2 SMNVEV (reference sequence). CDR3 in amino acids: CASSLRTGGAYEQYF. CDR3 in DNA: TGTGCCAGCAGTTTAAGAACAGGGGGCGCCTACGAGCAGTACTTC.